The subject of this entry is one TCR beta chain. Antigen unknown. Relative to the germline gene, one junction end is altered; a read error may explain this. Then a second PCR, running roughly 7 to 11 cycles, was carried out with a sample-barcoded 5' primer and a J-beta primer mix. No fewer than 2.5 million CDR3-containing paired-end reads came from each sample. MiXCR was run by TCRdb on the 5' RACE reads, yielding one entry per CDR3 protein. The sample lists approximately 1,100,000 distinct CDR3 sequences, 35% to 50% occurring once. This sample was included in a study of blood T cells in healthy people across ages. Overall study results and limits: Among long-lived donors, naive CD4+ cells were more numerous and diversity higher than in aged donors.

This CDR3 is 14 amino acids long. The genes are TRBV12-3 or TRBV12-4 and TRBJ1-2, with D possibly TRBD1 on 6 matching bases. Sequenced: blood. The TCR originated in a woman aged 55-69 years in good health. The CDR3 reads CASSPDRRSYGHTF. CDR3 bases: TGTGCCAGCAGCCCGGACAGAAGATCCTATGGCCACACCTTC.